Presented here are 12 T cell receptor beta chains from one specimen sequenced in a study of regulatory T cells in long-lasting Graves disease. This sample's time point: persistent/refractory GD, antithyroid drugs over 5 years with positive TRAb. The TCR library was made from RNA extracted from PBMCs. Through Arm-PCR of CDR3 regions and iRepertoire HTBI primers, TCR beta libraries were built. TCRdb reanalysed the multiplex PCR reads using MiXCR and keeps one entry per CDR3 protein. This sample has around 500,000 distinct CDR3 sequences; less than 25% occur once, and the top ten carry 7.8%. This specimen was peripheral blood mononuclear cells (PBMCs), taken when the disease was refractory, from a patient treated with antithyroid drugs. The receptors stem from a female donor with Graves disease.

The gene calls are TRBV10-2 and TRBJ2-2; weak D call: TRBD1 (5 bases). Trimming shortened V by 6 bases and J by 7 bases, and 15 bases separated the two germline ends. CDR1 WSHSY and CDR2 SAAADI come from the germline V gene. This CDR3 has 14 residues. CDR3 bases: TGCGCCAGCAGGGGTGTTGGGGCAATCGGGGAGCTGTTTTTT. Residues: CASRGVGAIGELFF.

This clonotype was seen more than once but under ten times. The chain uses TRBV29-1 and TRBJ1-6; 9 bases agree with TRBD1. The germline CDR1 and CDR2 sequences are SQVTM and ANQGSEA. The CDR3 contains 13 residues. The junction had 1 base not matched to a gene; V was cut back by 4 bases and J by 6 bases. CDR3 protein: CSVAGQGNSPLHF. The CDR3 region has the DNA TGCAGCGTTGCGGGACAGGGTAATTCACCCCTCCACTTT.

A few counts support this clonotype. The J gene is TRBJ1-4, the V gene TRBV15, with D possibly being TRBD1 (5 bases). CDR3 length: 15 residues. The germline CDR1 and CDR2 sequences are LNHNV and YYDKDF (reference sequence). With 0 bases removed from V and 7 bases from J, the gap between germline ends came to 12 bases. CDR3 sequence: CATSRDGGESEKLFF. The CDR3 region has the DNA TGTGCCACCAGCAGAGATGGGGGTGAGAGTGAAAAACTGTTTTTT.

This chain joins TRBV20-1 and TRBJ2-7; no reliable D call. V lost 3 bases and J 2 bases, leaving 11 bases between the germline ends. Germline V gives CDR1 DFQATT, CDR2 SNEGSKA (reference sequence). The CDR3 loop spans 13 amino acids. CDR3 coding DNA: TGCAGTGCTAGGTTGCTGATGACCTACGAGCAGTACTTC. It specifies CSARLLMTYEQYF.

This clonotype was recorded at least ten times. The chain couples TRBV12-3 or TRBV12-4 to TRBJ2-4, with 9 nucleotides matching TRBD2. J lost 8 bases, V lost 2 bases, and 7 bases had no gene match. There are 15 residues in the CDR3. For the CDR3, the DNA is TGTGCCAGCAGTTTAAGGTCAGCGGGAGGATACATTCAGTACTTC. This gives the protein CASSLRSAGGYIQYF.

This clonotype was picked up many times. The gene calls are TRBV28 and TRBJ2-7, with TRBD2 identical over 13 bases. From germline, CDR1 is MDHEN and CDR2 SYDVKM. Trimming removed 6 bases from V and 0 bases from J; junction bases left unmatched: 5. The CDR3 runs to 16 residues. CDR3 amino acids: CASSLWTSGSSYEQYF. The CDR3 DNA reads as TGTGCCAGCAGCCTATGGACTAGCGGGAGCTCCTACGAGCAGTACTTC. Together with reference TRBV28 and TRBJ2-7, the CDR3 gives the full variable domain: DVKVTQSSRYLVKRTGEKVFLECVQDMDHENMFWYRQDPGLGLRLIYFSYDVKMKEKGDIPEGYSVSREKKERFSLILESASTNQTSMYLCASSLWTSGSSYEQYFGPGTRLTVT.

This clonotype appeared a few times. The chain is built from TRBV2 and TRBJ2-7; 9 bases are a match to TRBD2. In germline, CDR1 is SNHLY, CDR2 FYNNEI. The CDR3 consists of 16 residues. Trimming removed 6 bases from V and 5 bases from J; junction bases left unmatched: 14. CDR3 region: CASSAGGATLGHEQYF. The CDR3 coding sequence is TGTGCCAGCAGCGCGGGGGGGGCGACCCTCGGCCACGAGCAGTACTTC.

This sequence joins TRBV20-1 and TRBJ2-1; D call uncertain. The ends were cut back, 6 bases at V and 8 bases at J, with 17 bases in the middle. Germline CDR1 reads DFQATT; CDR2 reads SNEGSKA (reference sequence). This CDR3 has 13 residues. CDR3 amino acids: CSAEPPRFDEQFF. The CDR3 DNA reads TGCAGTGCAGAGCCCCCCAGGTTCGATGAGCAGTTCTTC.

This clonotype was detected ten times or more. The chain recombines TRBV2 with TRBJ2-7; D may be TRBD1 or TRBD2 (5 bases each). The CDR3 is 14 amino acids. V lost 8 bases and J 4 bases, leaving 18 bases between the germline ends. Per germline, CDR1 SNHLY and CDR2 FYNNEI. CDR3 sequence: CASGAGLHGYEQYF. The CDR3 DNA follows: TGTGCCAGCGGGGCGGGTCTTCATGGGTACGAGCAGTACTTC.

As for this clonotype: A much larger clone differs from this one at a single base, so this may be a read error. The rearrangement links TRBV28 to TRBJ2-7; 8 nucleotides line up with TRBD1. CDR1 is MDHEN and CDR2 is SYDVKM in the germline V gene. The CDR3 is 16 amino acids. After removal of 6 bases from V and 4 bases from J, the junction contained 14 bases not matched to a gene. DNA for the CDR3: TGTGCCAGCAGCCCCTTACCCAGTGGGACAGGTTACGAGCAGTACTTC. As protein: CASSPLPSGTGYEQYF.

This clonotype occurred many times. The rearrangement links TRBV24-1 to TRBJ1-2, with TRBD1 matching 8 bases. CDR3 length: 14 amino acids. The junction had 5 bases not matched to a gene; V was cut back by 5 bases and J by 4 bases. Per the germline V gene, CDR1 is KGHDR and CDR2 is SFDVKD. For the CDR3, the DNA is TGTGCCACCAGTGGCCGGGACAGGACCTATGGCTACACCTTC. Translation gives CATSGRDRTYGYTF.

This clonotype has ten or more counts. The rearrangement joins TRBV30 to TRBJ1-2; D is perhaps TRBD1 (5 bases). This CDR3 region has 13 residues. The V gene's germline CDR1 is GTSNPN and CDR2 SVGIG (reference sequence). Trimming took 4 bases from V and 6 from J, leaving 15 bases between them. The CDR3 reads CAWNQGVENGYTF. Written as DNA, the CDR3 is TGTGCCTGGAACCAGGGCGTTGAGAATGGCTACACCTTC.